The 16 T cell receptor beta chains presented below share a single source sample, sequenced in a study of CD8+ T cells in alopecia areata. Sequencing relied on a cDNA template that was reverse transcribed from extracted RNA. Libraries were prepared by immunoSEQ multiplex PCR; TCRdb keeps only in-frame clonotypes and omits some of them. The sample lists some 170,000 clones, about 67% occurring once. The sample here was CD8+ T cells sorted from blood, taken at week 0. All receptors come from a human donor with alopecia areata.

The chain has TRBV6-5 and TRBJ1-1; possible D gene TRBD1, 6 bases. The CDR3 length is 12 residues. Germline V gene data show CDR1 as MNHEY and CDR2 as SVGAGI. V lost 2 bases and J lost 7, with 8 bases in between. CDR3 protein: CASSYPDSEAFF. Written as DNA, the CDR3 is TGTGCCAGCAGTTACCCGGACAGTGAAGCTTTCTTT.

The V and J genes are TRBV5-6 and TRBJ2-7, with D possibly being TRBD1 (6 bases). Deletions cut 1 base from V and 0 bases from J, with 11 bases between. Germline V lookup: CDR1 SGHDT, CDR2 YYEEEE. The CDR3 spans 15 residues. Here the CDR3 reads CASSLTRTASYEQYF. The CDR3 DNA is TGTGCCAGCAGCTTGACCCGGACAGCCTCCTACGAGCAGTACTTC.

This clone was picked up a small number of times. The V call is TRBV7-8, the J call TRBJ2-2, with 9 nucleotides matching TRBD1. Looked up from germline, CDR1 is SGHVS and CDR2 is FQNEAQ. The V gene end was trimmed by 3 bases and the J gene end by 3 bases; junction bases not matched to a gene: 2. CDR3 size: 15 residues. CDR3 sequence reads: CASSFDRGYTGELFF. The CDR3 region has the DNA TGTGCCAGCAGCTTCGACAGGGGGTACACCGGGGAGCTGTTTTTT.

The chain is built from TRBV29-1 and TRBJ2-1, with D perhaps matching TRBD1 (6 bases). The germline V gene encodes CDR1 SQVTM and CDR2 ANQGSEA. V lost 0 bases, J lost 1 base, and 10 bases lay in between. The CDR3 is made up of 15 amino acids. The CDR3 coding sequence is TGCAGCGTTGAAGACCCGGACAGTTCCTACAATGAGCAGTTCTTC. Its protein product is CSVEDPDSSYNEQFF.

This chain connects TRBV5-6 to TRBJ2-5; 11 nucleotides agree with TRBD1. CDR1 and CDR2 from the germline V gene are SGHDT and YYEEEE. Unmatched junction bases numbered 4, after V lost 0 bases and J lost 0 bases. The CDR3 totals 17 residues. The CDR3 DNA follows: TGTGCCAGCAGCTTGGCGCGGGACAGGGGGTACCAAGAGACCCAGTACTTC. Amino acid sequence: CASSLARDRGYQETQYF. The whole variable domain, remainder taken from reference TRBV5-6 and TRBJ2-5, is DAGVTQSPTHLIKTRGQQVTLRCSPKSGHDTVSWYQQALGQGPQFIFQYYEEEERQRGNFPDRFSGHQFPNYSSELNVNALLLGDSALYLCASSLARDRGYQETQYFGPGTRLLVL.

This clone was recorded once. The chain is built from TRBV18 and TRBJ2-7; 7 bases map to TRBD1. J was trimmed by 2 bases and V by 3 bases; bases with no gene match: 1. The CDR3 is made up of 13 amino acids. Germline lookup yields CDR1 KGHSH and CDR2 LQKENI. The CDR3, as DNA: TGTGCCAGCTCACCTCAGGGGGCCTACGAGCAGTACTTC. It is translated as CASSPQGAYEQYF. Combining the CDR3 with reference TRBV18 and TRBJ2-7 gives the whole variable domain NAGVMQNPRHLVRRRGQEARLRCSPMKGHSHVYWYRQLPEEGLKFMVYLQKENIIDESGMPKERFSAEFPKEGPSILRIQQVVRGDSAAYFCASSPQGAYEQYFGPGTRLTVT.

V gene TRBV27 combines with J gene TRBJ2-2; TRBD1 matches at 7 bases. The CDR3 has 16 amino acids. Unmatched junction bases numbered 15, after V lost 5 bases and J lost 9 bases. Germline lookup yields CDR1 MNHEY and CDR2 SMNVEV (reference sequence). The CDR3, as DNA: TGTGCCAGCAGTGAGAGGGACAGACTCTCGAATAGGGAGCTGTTTTTT. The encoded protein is CASSERDRLSNRELFF.

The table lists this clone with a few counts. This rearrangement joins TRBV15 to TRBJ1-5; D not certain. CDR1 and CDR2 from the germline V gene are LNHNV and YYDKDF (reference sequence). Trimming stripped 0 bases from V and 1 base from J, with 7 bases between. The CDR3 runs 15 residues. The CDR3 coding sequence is TGTGCCACCAGCAGAGAGGAAGGAAGCAATCAGCCCCAGCATTTT. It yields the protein CATSREEGSNQPQHF.

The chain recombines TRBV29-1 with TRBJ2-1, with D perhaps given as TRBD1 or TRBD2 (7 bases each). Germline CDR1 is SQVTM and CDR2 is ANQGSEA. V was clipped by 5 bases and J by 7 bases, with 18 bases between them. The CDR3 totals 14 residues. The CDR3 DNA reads TGCAGCGTTAAGGGGCAGGGGGGGACAAATGAGCAGTTCTTC. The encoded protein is CSVKGQGGTNEQFF.

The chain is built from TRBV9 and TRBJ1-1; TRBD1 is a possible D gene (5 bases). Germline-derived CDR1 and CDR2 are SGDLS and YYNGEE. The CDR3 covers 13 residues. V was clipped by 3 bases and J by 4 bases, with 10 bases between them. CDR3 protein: CASSERGSTEAFF. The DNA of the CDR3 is TGTGCCAGCAGCGAGCGGGGGAGCACTGAAGCTTTCTTT.

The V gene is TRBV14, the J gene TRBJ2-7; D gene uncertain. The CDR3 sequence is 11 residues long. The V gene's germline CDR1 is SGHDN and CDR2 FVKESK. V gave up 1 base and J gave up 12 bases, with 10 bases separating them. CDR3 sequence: CASSQAQTRYF. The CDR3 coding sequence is TGTGCCAGCAGCCAAGCCCAAACGCGGTACTTC. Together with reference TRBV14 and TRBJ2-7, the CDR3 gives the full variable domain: EAGVTQFPSHSVIEKGQTVTLRCDPISGHDNLYWYRRVMGKEIKFLLHFVKESKQDESGMPNNRFLAERTGGTYSTLKVQPAELEDSGVYFCASSQAQTRYFGPGTRLTVT.

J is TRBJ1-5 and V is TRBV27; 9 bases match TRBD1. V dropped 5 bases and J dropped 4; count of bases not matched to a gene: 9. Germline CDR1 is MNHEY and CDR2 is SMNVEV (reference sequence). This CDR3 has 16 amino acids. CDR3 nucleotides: TGTGCCAGCAGTCCCCAACAGACAGGGGGTAATCAGCCCCAGCATTTT. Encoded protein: CASSPQQTGGNQPQHF.

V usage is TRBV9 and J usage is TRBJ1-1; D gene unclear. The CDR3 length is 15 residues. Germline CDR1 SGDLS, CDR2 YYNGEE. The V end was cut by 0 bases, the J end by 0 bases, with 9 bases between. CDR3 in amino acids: CASSVVEIMNTEAFF. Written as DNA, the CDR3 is TGTGCCAGCAGCGTAGTTGAGATCATGAACACTGAAGCTTTCTTT.

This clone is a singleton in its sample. CDR3 DNA sequence: TGTGCCAGCAGCTATAAAACCGGGACTAGAAGCGCCTACGAGCAGTACTTC. It specifies CASSYKTGTRSAYEQYF. The chain combines TRBV11-2 with TRBJ2-7; TRBD2 matches 8 bases. Unmatched junction bases numbered 13, after V lost 4 bases and J lost 2 bases. This CDR3 contains 17 residues. Germline V CDR1 and CDR2: SGHAT, FQNNGV.

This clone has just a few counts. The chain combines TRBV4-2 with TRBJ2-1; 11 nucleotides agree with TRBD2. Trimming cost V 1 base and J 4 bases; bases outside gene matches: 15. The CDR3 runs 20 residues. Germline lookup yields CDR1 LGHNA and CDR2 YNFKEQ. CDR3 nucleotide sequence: TGTGCCAGCAGCCAAGTGGTAGCGGGGGGGCGTTTACCCGGATACAATGAGCAGTTCTTC. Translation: CASSQVVAGGRLPGYNEQFF.

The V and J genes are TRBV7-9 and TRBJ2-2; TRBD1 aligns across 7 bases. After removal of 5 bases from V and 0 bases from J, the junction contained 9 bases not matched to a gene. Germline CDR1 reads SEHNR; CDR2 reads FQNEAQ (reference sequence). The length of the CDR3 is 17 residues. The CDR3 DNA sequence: TGTGCCAGCAGCATAATACCGGGACAGACGAACACCGGGGAGCTGTTTTTT. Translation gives CASSIIPGQTNTGELFF. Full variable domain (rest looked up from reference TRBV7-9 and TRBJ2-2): DTGVSQNPRHKITKRGQNVTFRCDPISEHNRLYWYRQTLGQGPEFLTYFQNEAQLEKSRLLSDRFSAERPKGSFSTLEIQRTEQGDSAMYLCASSIIPGQTNTGELFFGEGSRLTVL.